Listed below are T cell receptor beta chains from one sample, sequenced in a study of blood T cell repertoires in COVID-19. Measured with immunoSEQ multiplex PCR; TCRdb has only the in-frame clones, and not every one. The sample yields roughly 400,000 clones, about 87% seen once. The sample consisted of PBMCs or T cells enriched from blood (not recorded which). These receptors were obtained from a woman aged 45-59 years who had recovered from COVID-19. The CDR3 runs from the conserved cysteine through the conserved F or W. A D gene is named only where the DNA matches it firmly. The listing skips clone size in some rows; elsewhere it reads once, few, many or a size class.

size: -
J: TRBJ1-3
D: TRBD1
V: TRBV27
CDR3: CASSPSGTGSLSGNTIYF
DNA: TGTGCCAGCAGCCCCTCCGGGACAGGGAGTCTCTCTGGAAACACCATATATTTT

size: -
J: TRBJ1-4
D: -
V: TRBV4-1
CDR3: CASSQPALRDNEKLFF
DNA: TGCGCCAGCAGCCAACCCGCCCTGCGTGATAATGAAAAACTGTTTTTT

size: -
J: TRBJ2-7
D: -
V: TRBV5-1
CDR3: CASSLRRAGDEQYF
DNA: TGCGCCAGCAGCTTGCGCAGGGCCGGCGACGAGCAGTACTTC

size: -
J: TRBJ1-5
D: -
V: TRBV6-5
CDR3: CASRPGTSNQPQHF
DNA: TGTGCCAGCAGACCCGGGACATCAAATCAGCCCCAGCATTTT

size: -
J: TRBJ1-1
D: TRBD1
V: TRBV7-6
CDR3: CASSSQGDTEAFF
DNA: TGTGCCAGCAGCTCACAGGGGGACACTGAAGCTTTCTTT

size: -
J: TRBJ1-3
D: -
V: TRBV19
CDR3: CASRWASAGNTIYF
DNA: TGTGCCAGTAGATGGGCCTCAGCTGGAAACACCATATATTTT

size: -
J: TRBJ1-2
D: TRBD1
V: TRBV6-1
CDR3: CASSELSLDRGGYTF
DNA: TGTGCCAGCAGTGAATTGAGCCTCGACAGGGGCGGCTACACCTTC

size: -
J: TRBJ1-1
D: -
V: TRBV7-6
CDR3: CASSLMGPSNTEAFF
DNA: TGTGCCAGCAGCTTAATGGGGCCTTCGAACACTGAAGCTTTCTTT

size: -
J: TRBJ1-6
D: -
V: TRBV10-3
CDR3: CATGQIGNSPLHF
DNA: TGTGCCACTGGACAAATAGGCAATTCACCCCTCCACTTT

size: once
J: TRBJ1-3
D: -
V: TRBV30
CDR3: CAWNRVLGNTIYF
DNA: TGTGCCTGGAACAGGGTTCTTGGAAACACCATATATTTT

size: -
J: TRBJ2-2
D: -
V: TRBV4-1
CDR3: CASSQDWGDILFF
DNA: TGCGCCAGCAGCCAAGATTGGGGGGATATACTGTTTTTT

size: -
J: TRBJ2-1
D: TRBD2
V: TRBV5-1
CDR3: CASSLDLAWRGGFNNEQFF
DNA: TGCGCCAGCAGCTTGGACCTAGCCTGGCGGGGGGGTTTCAACAATGAGCAGTTCTTC

size: -
J: TRBJ2-5
D: -
V: TRBV10-2
CDR3: CASSGTLQETQYF
DNA: TGCGCCAGCAGCGGGACTCTGCAAGAGACCCAGTACTTC

size: few
J: TRBJ1-5
D: -
V: TRBV6-1
CDR3: CASSERENQPQHF
DNA: TGTGCCAGCAGTGAACGGGAGAATCAGCCCCAGCATTTT

size: -
J: TRBJ1-1
D: -
V: TRBV12-3/TRBV12-4
CDR3: CASSGQLNTEAFF
DNA: TGTGCCAGCAGTGGACAGTTGAACACTGAAGCTTTCTTT

size: -
J: TRBJ1-1
D: TRBD1
V: TRBV9
CDR3: CASSAAGTGVDTEAFF
DNA: TGTGCCAGCAGCGCAGCCGGGACAGGGGTAGACACTGAAGCTTTCTTT

size: -
J: TRBJ1-6
D: -
V: TRBV27
CDR3: CASNRAGNSPLHF
DNA: TGTGCCAGTAACAGGGCCGGTAATTCACCCCTCCACTTT

size: few
J: TRBJ2-1
D: TRBD2
V: TRBV4-1
CDR3: CASSPKKTSGGGNEQFF
DNA: TGCGCCAGCAGCCCAAAGAAAACTAGCGGGGGAGGCAATGAGCAGTTCTTC

size: -
J: TRBJ2-3
D: -
V: TRBV5-8
CDR3: CASSLNPISGRTDTQYF
DNA: TGTGCCAGCAGCTTGAATCCGATTAGCGGCCGCACAGATACGCAGTATTTT

size: once
J: TRBJ1-2
D: TRBD1
V: TRBV28
CDR3: CASKWRDRGSGYTF
DNA: TGTGCCAGTAAGTGGCGCGACAGGGGAAGTGGCTACACCTTC